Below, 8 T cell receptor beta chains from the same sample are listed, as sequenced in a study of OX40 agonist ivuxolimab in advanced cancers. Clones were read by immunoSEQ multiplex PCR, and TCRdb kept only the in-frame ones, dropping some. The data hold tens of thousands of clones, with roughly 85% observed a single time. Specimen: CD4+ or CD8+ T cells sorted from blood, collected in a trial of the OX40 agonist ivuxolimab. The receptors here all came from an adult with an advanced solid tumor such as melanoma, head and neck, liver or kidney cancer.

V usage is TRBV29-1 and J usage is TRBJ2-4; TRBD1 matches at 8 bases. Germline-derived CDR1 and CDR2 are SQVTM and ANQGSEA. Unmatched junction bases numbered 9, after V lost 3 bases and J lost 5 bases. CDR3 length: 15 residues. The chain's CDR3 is CSVELDRVGQNIQYF. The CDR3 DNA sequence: TGCAGCGTTGAGTTGGACAGGGTGGGCCAAAACATTCAGTACTTC.

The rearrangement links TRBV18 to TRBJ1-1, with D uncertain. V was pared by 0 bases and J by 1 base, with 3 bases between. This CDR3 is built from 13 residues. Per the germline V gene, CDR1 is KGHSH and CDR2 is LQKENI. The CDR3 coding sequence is TGTGCCAGCTCACCACCGTGGAACACTGAAGCTTTCTTT. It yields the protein CASSPPWNTEAFF.

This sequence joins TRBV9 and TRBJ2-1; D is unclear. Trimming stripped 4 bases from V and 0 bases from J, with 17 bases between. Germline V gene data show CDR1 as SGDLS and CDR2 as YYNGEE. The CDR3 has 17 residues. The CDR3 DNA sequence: TGTGCCAGCAGCTTCAACTCTTTGGCGGACTCCTACAATGAGCAGTTCTTC. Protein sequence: CASSFNSLADSYNEQFF.

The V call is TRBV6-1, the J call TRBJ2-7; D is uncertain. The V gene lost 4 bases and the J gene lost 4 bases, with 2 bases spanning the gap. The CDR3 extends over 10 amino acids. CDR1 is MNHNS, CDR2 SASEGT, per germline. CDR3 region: CASSGYEQYF. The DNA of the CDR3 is TGTGCCAGCAGTGGGTACGAGCAGTACTTC.

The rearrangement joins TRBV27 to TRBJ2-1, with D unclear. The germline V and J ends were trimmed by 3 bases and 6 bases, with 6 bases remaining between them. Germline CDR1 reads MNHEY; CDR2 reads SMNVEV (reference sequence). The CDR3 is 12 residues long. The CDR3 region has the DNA TGTGCCAGCAGTTTTCGGTCCAATGAGCAGTTCTTC. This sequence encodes CASSFRSNEQFF.

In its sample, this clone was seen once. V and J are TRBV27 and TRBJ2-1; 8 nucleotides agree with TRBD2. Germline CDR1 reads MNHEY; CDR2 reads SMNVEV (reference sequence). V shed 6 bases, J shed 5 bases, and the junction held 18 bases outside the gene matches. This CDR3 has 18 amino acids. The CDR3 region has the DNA TGTGCCAGCAGCCATTACCCCGGGGGGGCGGGGGCCGACAATGAGCAGTTCTTC. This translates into CASSHYPGGAGADNEQFF.

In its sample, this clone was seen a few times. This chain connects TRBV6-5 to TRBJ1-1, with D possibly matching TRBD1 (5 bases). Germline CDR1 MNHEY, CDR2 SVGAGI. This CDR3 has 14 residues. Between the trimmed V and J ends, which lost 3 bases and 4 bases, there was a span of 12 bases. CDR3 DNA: TGTGCCAGCAGTTATCCGTACGGGGCCACTGAAGCTTTCTTT. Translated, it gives CASSYPYGATEAFF.

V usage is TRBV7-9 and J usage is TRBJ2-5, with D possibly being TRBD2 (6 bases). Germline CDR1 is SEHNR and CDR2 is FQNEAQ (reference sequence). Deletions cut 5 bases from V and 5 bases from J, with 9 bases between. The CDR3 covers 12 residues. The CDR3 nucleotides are TGTGCCAGCAGCGGGGACTGGGAGACCCAGTACTTC. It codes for CASSGDWETQYF. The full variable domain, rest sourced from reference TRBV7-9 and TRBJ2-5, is DTGVSQNPRHKITKRGQNVTFRCDPISEHNRLYWYRQTLGQGPEFLTYFQNEAQLEKSRLLSDRFSAERPKGSFSTLEIQRTEQGDSAMYLCASSGDWETQYFGPGTRLLVL.